Listed below are T cell receptor beta chains from one sample, sequenced in a study of T cell changes during pregnancy in multiple sclerosis. Libraries were prepared by immunoSEQ multiplex PCR; TCRdb keeps only in-frame clonotypes and omits some of them. The repertoire has tens of thousands of clones, 92% of them found once; the top ten carry 1.5% to 2.5%. The starting material was peripheral blood, obtained in the third trimester of pregnancy. All receptors come from a female donor in good health, enrolled as a control in a pregnancy study. The CDR3 runs from the conserved cysteine through the conserved F or W. The D gene is left open where the match is weak. Clone sizes are given selectively: once, few, many, or a class where the clone is expanded.

V	size	J	D	DNA	CDR3
TRBV7-2	NA	TRBJ2-7	NA	TGTGCCAGCGGGTTGGACAATCCGTCTCCGGAGCAGTACTTC	CASGLDNPSPEQYF
TRBV5-6	NA	TRBJ2-5	TRBD2	TGTGCCAGCAGCACCCCACCCGGGACTAGCGGGGGCCGGGGGGAGACCCAGTACTTC	CASSTPPGTSGGRGETQYF
TRBV28	NA	TRBJ2-7	TRBD1	TGTGCCAGCAGTCTGACAGGGGATAGTTGCGAGCAGTACTTC	CASSLTGDSCEQYF
TRBV4-1	NA	TRBJ2-3	NA	TGCGCCAGCAGCCAAGACAGGGGGAGGCTCACAGATACGCAGTATTTT	CASSQDRGRLTDTQYF
TRBV5-1	NA	TRBJ1-6	NA	TGCGCCAGCAGCTCGAGATTGAACTCACCCCTCCACTTT	CASSSRLNSPLHF
TRBV9	NA	TRBJ2-1	TRBD2	TGTGCCAGCAGCGTAGGAAGCGGGGGGAACAATGAGCAGTTCTTC	CASSVGSGGNNEQFF
TRBV29-1	NA	TRBJ2-1	NA	TGCAGCGTTAGAGGGCTCCACAATGAGCAGTTCTTC	CSVRGLHNEQFF
TRBV28	once	TRBJ2-7	TRBD1	TGTGCCAGCAGTGAACGGACAGGTTCGGGCTACGAGCAGTACTTC	CASSERTGSGYEQYF
TRBV5-1	NA	TRBJ2-5	TRBD2	TGCGCCAGCAGGTCCCTAGCGGGAGTGGAGGAGACCCAGTACTTC	CASRSLAGVEETQYF
TRBV6-5	NA	TRBJ1-1	NA	TGTGCCAGCAGCCAACCGGGGGGGAACACTGAAGCTTTCTTT	CASSQPGGNTEAFF
TRBV5-6	NA	TRBJ2-7	TRBD2	TGTGCCAGCAGCTATGGGACTAGCGGGGGTTACGAGCAGTACTTC	CASSYGTSGGYEQYF
TRBV20-1	NA	TRBJ2-1	NA	TGCAGTGCCCCCCCGAGGAATGAGCAGTTCTTC	CSAPPRNEQFF
TRBV27	NA	TRBJ2-1	NA	TGTGCCAGCAGTTTAGGGGTAGCGAGGAATGAGCAGTTCTTC	CASSLGVARNEQFF
TRBV19	NA	TRBJ2-5	TRBD2	TGTGCCAGTAGTCGACTAGCGGGAGGGTCCATAGAGACCCAGTACTTC	CASSRLAGGSIETQYF
TRBV4-2	NA	TRBJ1-5	TRBD1	TGTGCCAGCAGCCAAGATCCGGGACAGGGGGGTCAGCCCCAGCATTTT	CASSQDPGQGGQPQHF
TRBV9	NA	TRBJ1-5	TRBD1	TGTGCCAGCAGCGTATCCGGACAGGGAACGCAGCCCCAGCATTTT	CASSVSGQGTQPQHF
TRBV5-6	NA	TRBJ2-7	NA	TGTGCCAGCAGCTTGTCGGACACCCCCAATACCTACGAGCAGTACTTC	CASSLSDTPNTYEQYF
TRBV7-2	NA	TRBJ2-1	TRBD2	TGTGCCAGCACGCCTAGAGAGGACCTAGCGGGGCCCTTTCGAGAGCAGTTCTTC	CASTPREDLAGPFREQFF
TRBV4-1	NA	TRBJ2-6	TRBD2	TGCGCCAGCAGCCAAGGGCTAGCGGGGGGAATCTCTGGGGCCAACGTCCTGACTTTC	CASSQGLAGGISGANVLTF
TRBV5-1	NA	TRBJ2-5	NA	TGCGCCAGCAGCCCCATGGGCCAGGGGGGAGAGACCCAGTACTTC	CASSPMGQGGETQYF